These 5 T cell receptor beta chains were all obtained from the same sample, sequenced in a study of shared clonotypes between healthy human individuals. Libraries were prepared by immunoSEQ multiplex PCR; TCRdb keeps only in-frame clonotypes and omits some of them. The sample carries roughly 2.2 million clones, 85% to 95% recorded once. The sequenced sample was naive CD4+ T cells from PBMCs. Subset meaning: CD45RA+ positively selected. The origin of the receptors is a man between 18 and 35 years old in good health. Some clones in this sample may be carry-over from other donors' samples.

CDR3: CASSEGRNEKLFF. CDR3 nucleotides: TGTGCCAGCAGTGAGGGGAGGAATGAAAAACTGTTTTTT. The rearrangement joins TRBV2 to TRBJ1-4; D is ambiguous. CDR1 and CDR2 from the germline V gene are SNHLY and FYNNEI. This CDR3 is built from 13 residues. V was pared by 3 bases and J by 5 bases, with 7 bases between. The full variable domain, in which reference TRBV2 and TRBJ1-4 provide the parts outside the CDR3, is EPEVTQTPSHQVTQMGQEVILRCVPISNHLYFYWYRQILGQKVEFLVSFYNNEISEKSEIFDDQFSVERPDGSNFTLKIRSTKLEDSAMYFCASSEGRNEKLFFGSGTQLSVL.

The V and J genes are TRBV5-6 and TRBJ1-2; the match to TRBD1 covers 8 bases. This CDR3 contains 18 residues. The J segment lost 3 bases and the V segment lost 4 bases, leaving 17 bases of the junction unmatched. Germline lookup yields CDR1 SGHDT and CDR2 YYEEEE. The CDR3 DNA is TGTGCCAGCAGCGGGGGGACAGGCCGTCCCGGTGCATACTATGGCTACACCTTC. Amino acid sequence: CASSGGTGRPGAYYGYTF.

The rearrangement uses TRBV14 and TRBJ2-2; 7 bases agree with TRBD1. V lost 5 bases, J lost 1 base, and 7 bases stayed unmatched. Germline V gene data show CDR1 as SGHDN and CDR2 as FVKESK. The CDR3 is 16 residues long. The chain's CDR3 is CASSDRVLLNTGELFF. The DNA of the CDR3 is TGTGCCAGCAGCGACAGGGTTTTACTGAACACCGGGGAGCTGTTTTTT.

The V call is TRBV9, the J call TRBJ1-4, with unresolved D. The CDR3 spans 15 residues. CDR1 and CDR2 from the germline V gene are SGDLS and YYNGEE. V was pared by 0 bases and J by 8 bases, with 14 bases between. Here the CDR3 DNA reads TGTGCCAGCAGCGTAGCGACGGGGATGGACGAAAAACTGTTTTTT. This encodes CASSVATGMDEKLFF. Based on the CDR3 plus reference TRBV9 and TRBJ1-4, the full variable domain is DSGVTQTPKHLITATGQRVTLRCSPRSGDLSVYWYQQSLDQGLQFLIQYYNGEERAKGNILERFSAQQFPDLHSELNLSSLELGDSALYFCASSVATGMDEKLFFGSGTQLSVL.

The CDR3 nucleotides are TGTGCCAGCAGTCCGGGACTAGCGGGAGGGCCCTCGGGGTACTTC. Translating gives CASSPGLAGGPSGYF. This chain joins TRBV2 and TRBJ2-7; 16 nucleotides align to TRBD2. There are 15 residues in the CDR3. Germline V CDR1 and CDR2: SNHLY, FYNNEI. J was trimmed by 12 bases and V by 5 bases; bases with no gene match: 10.